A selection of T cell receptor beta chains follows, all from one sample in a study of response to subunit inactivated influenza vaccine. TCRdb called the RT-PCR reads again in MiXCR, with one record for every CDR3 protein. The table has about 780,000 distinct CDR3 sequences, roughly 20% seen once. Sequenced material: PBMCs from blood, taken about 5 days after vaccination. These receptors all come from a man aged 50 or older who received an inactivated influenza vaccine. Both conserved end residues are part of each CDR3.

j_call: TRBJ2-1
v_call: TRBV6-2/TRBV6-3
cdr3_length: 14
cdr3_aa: CASSIGGRGNEQFF

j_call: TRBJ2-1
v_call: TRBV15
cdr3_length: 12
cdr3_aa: CATSSGYNEQFF

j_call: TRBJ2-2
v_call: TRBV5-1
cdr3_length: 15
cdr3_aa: CASSPHMPNTGELFF

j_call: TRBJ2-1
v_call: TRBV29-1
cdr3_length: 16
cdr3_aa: CSVEDQHSGSYNEQFF

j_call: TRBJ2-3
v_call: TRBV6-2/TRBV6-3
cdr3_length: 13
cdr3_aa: CASSRTGTGTQYF

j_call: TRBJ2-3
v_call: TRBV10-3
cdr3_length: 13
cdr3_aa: CAISEGLGDTQYF

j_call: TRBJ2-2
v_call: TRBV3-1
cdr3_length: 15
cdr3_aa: CASSQRTGFTGELFF

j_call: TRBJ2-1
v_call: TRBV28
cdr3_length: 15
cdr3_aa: CASSLWSGRPNEQFF

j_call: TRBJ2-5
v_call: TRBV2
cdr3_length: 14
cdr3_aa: CASSLRRDGETQYF

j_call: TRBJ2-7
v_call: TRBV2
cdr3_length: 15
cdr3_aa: CASSDKWGPYYEQYF

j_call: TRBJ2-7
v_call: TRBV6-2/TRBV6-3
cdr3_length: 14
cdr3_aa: CASSWSAGSYEQYF

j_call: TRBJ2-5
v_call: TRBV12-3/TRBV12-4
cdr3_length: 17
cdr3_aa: CASSFGAGEYEQETQYF

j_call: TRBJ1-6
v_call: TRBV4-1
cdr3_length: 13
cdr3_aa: CASSQARNSPLHF

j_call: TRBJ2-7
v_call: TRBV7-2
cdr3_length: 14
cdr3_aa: CASTPPGGPYEQYF

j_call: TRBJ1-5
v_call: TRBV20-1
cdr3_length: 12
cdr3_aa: CSAWGNNQPQHF

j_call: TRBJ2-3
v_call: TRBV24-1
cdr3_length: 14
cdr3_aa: CATSTARGPDTQYF

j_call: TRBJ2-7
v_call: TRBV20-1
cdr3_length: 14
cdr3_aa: CSAAQTGRRYEQYF

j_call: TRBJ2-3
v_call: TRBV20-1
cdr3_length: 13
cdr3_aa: CSGELGHTDTQYF

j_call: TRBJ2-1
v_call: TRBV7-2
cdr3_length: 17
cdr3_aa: CASSLVVGTGFANEQFF

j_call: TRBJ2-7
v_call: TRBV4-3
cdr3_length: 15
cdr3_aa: CASSRKGQGSYEQYF

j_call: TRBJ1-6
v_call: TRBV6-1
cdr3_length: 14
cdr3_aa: CASRRTGEASPLHF

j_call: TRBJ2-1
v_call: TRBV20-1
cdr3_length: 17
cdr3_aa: CSARKGRGMNSYNEQFF

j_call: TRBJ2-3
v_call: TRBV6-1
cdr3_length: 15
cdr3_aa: CASSQPGIGTDTQYF

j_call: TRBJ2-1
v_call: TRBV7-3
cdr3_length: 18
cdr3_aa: CASSLTGFGDRAYNEQFF

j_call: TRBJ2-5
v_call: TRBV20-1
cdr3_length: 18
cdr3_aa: CSARDLRGQEGDQETQYF

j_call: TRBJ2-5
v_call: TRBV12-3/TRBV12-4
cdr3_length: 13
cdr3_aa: CASSGPGKETQYF

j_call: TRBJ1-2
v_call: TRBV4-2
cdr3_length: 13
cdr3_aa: CASSQAGHYGYTF

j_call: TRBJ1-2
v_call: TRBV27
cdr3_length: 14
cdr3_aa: CASRLQGTLYGYTF

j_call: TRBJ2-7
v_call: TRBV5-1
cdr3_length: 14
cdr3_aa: CASSYVGGSYEQYF

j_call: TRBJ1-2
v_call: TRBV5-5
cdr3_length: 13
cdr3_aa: CASSLVGSGGYTF

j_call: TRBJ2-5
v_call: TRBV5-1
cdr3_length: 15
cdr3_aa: CASSAGQGAWETQYF

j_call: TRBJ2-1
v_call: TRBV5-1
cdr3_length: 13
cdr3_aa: CASSLGQANEQFF

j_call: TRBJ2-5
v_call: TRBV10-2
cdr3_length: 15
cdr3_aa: CASSGRAGGQETQYF

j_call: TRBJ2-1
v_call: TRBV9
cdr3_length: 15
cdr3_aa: CASSVLSGGAAEQFF

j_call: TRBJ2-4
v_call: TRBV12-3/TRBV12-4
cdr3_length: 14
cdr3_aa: CASNRAGRGDIQYF

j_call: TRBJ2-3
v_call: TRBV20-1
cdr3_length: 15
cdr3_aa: CSATRQGANTDTQYF

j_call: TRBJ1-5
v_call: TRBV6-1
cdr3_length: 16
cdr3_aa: CASSPTGVGRNQPQHF

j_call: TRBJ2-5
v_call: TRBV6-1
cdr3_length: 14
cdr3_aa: CASSRGRQSETQYF

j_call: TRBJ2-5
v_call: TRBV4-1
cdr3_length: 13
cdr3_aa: CASSWTLQETQYF

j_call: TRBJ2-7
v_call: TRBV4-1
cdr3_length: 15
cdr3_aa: CASSQTGTGTHEQYF

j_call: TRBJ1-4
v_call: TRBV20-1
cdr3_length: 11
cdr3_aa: CSAAFGRTGVF

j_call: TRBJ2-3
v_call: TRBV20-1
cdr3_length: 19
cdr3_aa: CSARATIPIDGGSTDTQYF

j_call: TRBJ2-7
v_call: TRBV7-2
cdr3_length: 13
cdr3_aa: CASSLATGTEQYF

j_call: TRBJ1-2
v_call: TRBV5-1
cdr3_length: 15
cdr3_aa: CASSDTDRGQVGYTF

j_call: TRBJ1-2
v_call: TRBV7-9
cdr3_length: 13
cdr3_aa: CASSLAAVDGYTF